These 22 T cell receptor beta chains share one sample of origin, sequenced in a study of T cell repertoires in cytomegalovirus infection. TCRdb redid the calling of the reads with MiXCR, one entry per CDR3 protein. Of about 740,000 distinct CDR3 sequences in the sample, less than 40% were seen once. Input material: PBMCs. The receptors were sampled from a human donor in good health (CMV status not recorded). Some clones in this sample may be carry-over from other donors' samples.

The chain links TRBV2 to TRBJ1-1; D may be TRBD1 (5 bases). The CDR3 runs 13 residues. The ends were cut back, 7 bases at V and 4 bases at J, with 13 bases in the middle. The germline CDR1 and CDR2 sequences are SNHLY and FYNNEI. CDR3 protein: CASNGRDGTEAFF. CDR3 DNA sequence: TGTGCCAGCAACGGCAGGGATGGCACTGAAGCTTTCTTT.

The rearrangement joins TRBV5-6 to TRBJ2-7; D may be TRBD2 (6 bases). Germline assignment: CDR1 SGHDT and CDR2 YYEEEE. This CDR3 spans 17 amino acids. The V gene lost 0 bases and the J gene lost 2 bases, with 18 bases spanning the gap. The DNA of the CDR3 is TGTGCCAGCAGCTTGGTTGGCGGCGGGGTGACCCCCTACGAGCAGTACTTC. As protein: CASSLVGGGVTPYEQYF.

The chain combines TRBV28 with TRBJ2-1; a possible D gene is TRBD2 (5 bases). CDR3 size: 16 residues. Germline V lookup: CDR1 MDHEN, CDR2 SYDVKM. Trimming cost V 1 base and J 0 bases, with 10 bases left between them. CDR3 sequence (DNA): TGTGCCAGCAGTTTATTTGAGGGAAGCTCCTACAATGAGCAGTTCTTC. It specifies CASSLFEGSSYNEQFF.

The chain joins TRBV19 to TRBJ2-1; 16 bases match TRBD2. With 2 bases clipped from V and 8 bases from J, the junction kept 6 bases outside the gene matches. The CDR3 extends over 17 amino acids. CDR1 is LNHDA and CDR2 is SQIVND in the germline V gene (reference sequence). Here the CDR3 reads CASSIMGLAGGPYEQFF. CDR3 coding DNA: TGTGCCAGTAGTATAATGGGACTAGCGGGAGGGCCCTATGAGCAGTTCTTC.

This clonotype has ten or more counts. Mismatch with germline at one junction end may stem from a read error. The V call is TRBV5-1, the J call TRBJ2-3; D might be TRBD2 (6 bases). Germline CDR1 is SGHRS and CDR2 is YFSETQ. The CDR3 contains 13 residues. As DNA, the CDR3 is TGTGCCAGCAGCCGCGGGACTACAGATACGCAGTATTTT. Its translation is CASSRGTTDTQYF.

This clonotype was counted ten times or more. The chain is built from TRBV28 and TRBJ1-1; D remains unclear. The CDR3 loop spans 13 amino acids. V dropped 4 bases and J dropped 9 bases, with 15 bases sitting between them. The germline V gene has CDR1 MDHEN and CDR2 SYDVKM. CDR3 residues: CASSSNIETKAFF. DNA of the CDR3: TGTGCCAGCAGTTCTAACATCGAAACCAAAGCTTTCTTT.

The V gene is TRBV6-2 or TRBV6-3, the J gene TRBJ2-1; perhaps TRBD1 as D (6 bases). The germline V gene has CDR1 MNHEY and CDR2 SVGEGT. Deletions cut 5 bases from V and 8 bases from J, with 22 bases between. The CDR3 extends over 16 amino acids. DNA of the CDR3: TGTGCCAGCAGTATTTCACAGGGTAATTATCGGGATGAGCAGTTCTTC. Translating gives CASSISQGNYRDEQFF.

The chain is built from TRBV5-1 and TRBJ2-6; D is perhaps TRBD2 (7 bases). The V gene lost 0 bases and the J gene lost 5 bases, with 12 bases spanning the gap. This CDR3 spans 16 amino acids. CDR1 SGHRS and CDR2 YFSETQ come from the germline V gene. The CDR3 sequence: CASSLEGGLRANVLTF. The CDR3 DNA is TGCGCCAGCAGCTTGGAGGGGGGGCTCAGGGCCAACGTCCTGACTTTC.

The V call is TRBV9, the J call TRBJ2-2; 10 positions agree with TRBD1. Germline V lookup: CDR1 SGDLS, CDR2 YYNGEE. The V gene end was trimmed by 7 bases and the J gene end by 6 bases; junction bases not matched to a gene: 6. CDR3 length: 14 amino acids. DNA of the CDR3: TGTGCCAGCGGGGGGACAGGGGCTGCCGGGGAGCTGTTTTTT. Translation: CASGGTGAAGELFF.

This clonotype was seen at least ten times. V gene TRBV18 combines with J gene TRBJ2-7; TRBD2 aligns across 7 bases. Looked up from germline, CDR1 is KGHSH and CDR2 is LQKENI. The CDR3 totals 13 residues. The J segment lost 6 bases and the V segment lost 2 bases, leaving 4 bases of the junction unmatched. DNA for the CDR3: TGTGCCAGCTCACCAAAGACTAGCTTCGAGCAGTACTTC. This codes for CASSPKTSFEQYF.

The gene calls are TRBV7-4 and TRBJ1-5, with D perhaps TRBD1 (6 bases). This CDR3 comprises 18 residues. V dropped 2 bases and J dropped 3 bases, with 20 bases sitting between them. CDR1 and CDR2 from the germline V gene are SGHVT and SQSDAQ. The CDR3 DNA follows: TGTGCCAGCAGCTTATGCGTAGGGGGTCGGGTCGACAATCAGCCCCAGCATTTT. Translated: CASSLCVGGRVDNQPQHF.

This clonotype was seen ten or more times. This chain links TRBV9 with TRBJ1-4, with 7 positions matching TRBD1. Per the germline V gene, CDR1 is SGDLS and CDR2 is YYNGEE. Trimming cost V 2 bases and J 3 bases; bases outside gene matches: 1. The CDR3 sequence is 14 residues long. The DNA of the CDR3 is TGTGCCAGCAGCGTCCAGGGGGCTAATGAAAAACTGTTTTTT. Amino acid sequence: CASSVQGANEKLFF.

In this sample, this clonotype turned up a few times. The chain is built from TRBV7-9 and TRBJ1-1; D not certain. Germline assignment: CDR1 SEHNR and CDR2 FQNEAQ (reference sequence). The V gene lost 2 bases and the J gene lost 8 bases, with 9 bases spanning the gap. The length of the CDR3 is 12 residues. CDR3 loop: CASSLSVREAFF. The DNA for the CDR3 is TGTGCCAGCAGCTTAAGTGTCAGGGAAGCTTTCTTT.

This clonotype was seen a few times. The rearrangement joins TRBV10-3 to TRBJ2-7; 11 nucleotides agree with TRBD1. Germline trimming cut 6 bases from V and 4 bases from J; bases unmatched to any gene: 5. CDR1 and CDR2 from the germline V gene are ENHRY and SYGVKD. The CDR3 is 14 amino acids. The CDR3 region has the DNA TGTGCCATCAGGGGGGGACAGGGGGATTACGAGCAGTACTTC. Its protein is CAIRGGQGDYEQYF.

The chain is built from TRBV19 and TRBJ2-5, with 10 bases aligning to TRBD2. Per germline, CDR1 LNHDA and CDR2 SQIVND (reference sequence). The CDR3 has 15 residues. V lost 4 bases, J lost 0 bases, and 2 bases stayed unmatched. The CDR3 sequence: CASSRSGRDQETQYF. For the CDR3, the DNA is TGTGCCAGTAGTAGAAGCGGGAGGGACCAAGAGACCCAGTACTTC.

The chain couples TRBV4-1 to TRBJ2-1, with D possibly matching TRBD1 (5 bases). Trimming cost V 2 bases and J 6 bases, with 11 bases left between them. This CDR3 contains 14 residues. CDR1 is MGHRA, CDR2 YSYEKL, per germline. CDR3 nucleotide sequence: TGCGCCAGCAGCCAATCAGGGTTCTCCAATGAGCAGTTCTTC. It is translated as CASSQSGFSNEQFF.

This chain links TRBV20-1 with TRBJ2-3; D gene uncertain. V gave up 6 bases and J gave up 1 base, with 11 bases separating them. Per the germline V gene, CDR1 is DFQATT and CDR2 is SNEGSKA (reference sequence). This CDR3 spans 13 amino acids. CDR3 amino acids: CSALSIGTDTQYF. Here the CDR3 DNA reads TGCAGTGCCCTATCCATCGGCACAGATACGCAGTATTTT.

This clonotype has only a few counts. The chain uses TRBV20-1 and TRBJ2-7; D may be TRBD2 (5 bases). This CDR3 contains 14 residues. Germline V gene lookup returns CDR1 DFQATT and CDR2 SNEGSKA (reference sequence). V gave up 0 bases and J gave up 3 bases, with 12 bases separating them. CDR3 sequence reads: CSARDQDSVYEQYF. DNA of the CDR3: TGCAGTGCTAGAGATCAGGATAGCGTCTACGAGCAGTACTTC.

The sample holds a few counts of this clonotype. The chain has TRBV14 and TRBJ2-7, with 9 nucleotides matching TRBD1. This CDR3 has 18 residues. The ends lost 4 bases at V and 0 bases at J; junction bases unmatched: 13. CDR1 is SGHDN, CDR2 FVKESK, per germline. The CDR3 reads CASSRRYHRDRDSYEQYF. The DNA of the CDR3 is TGTGCCAGCAGCCGCAGATATCACCGGGACAGGGACTCCTACGAGCAGTACTTC.

For this clonotype: Its ends do not fully match the called genes, so a read error is possible. V and J are TRBV12-3 or TRBV12-4 and TRBJ2-1, with 11 bases identical to TRBD2. The CDR3 spans 16 residues. CDR3 protein: CASSLSLAGAYNEKFF. The CDR3 nucleotides are TGTGCCAGCAGTTTATCACTAGCGGGAGCCTACAATGAGAAGTTCTTC.

The V and J genes are TRBV28 and TRBJ2-3, with 7 bases aligning to TRBD1. The CDR3 length is 14 residues. Germline CDR1 and CDR2: MDHEN and SYDVKM. The ends lost 3 bases at V and 7 bases at J; junction bases unmatched: 7. In DNA form, the CDR3 reads TGTGCCAGCAGTTTCTCCCACAGGGGATATACGCAGTATTTT. It yields the protein CASSFSHRGYTQYF.

CDR3 in DNA: TGTGCCATTGGGACAGTTAATCAGCCCCAGCATTTT. Its protein product is CAIGTVNQPQHF. This chain uses TRBV10-3 with TRBJ1-5; 7 bases match TRBD1. This CDR3 has 12 residues. The germline CDR1 and CDR2 sequences are ENHRY and SYGVKD. Losses at the gene ends were 9 bases for V and 4 bases for J; bases not matched to a gene: 3.